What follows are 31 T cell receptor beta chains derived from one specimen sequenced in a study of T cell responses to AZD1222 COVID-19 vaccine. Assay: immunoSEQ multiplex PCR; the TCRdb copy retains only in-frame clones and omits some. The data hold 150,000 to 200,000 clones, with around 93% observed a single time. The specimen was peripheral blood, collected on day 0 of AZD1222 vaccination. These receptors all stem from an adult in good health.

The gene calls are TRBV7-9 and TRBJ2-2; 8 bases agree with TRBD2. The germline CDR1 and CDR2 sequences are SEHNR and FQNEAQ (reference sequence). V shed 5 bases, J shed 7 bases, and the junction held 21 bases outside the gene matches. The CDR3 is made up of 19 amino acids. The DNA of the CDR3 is TGTGCCAGCAGCCATCCTGTCTCGATGCGGGAGGAGGTGGACGGGGAGCTGTTTTTT. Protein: CASSHPVSMREEVDGELFF.

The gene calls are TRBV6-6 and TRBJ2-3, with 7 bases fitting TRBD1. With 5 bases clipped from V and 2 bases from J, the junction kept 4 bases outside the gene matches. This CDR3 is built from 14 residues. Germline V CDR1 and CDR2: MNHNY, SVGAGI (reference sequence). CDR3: CASSRQGSTDTQYF. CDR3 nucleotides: TGTGCCAGCAGTCGACAGGGTTCCACAGATACGCAGTATTTT.

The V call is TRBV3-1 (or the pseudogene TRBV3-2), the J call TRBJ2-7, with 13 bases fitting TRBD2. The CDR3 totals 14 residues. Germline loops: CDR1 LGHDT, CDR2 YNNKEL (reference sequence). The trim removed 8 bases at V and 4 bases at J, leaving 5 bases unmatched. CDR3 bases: TGTGCCAGCCAACTAGCGGGAGGGCCGTACGAGCAGTACTTC. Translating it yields CASQLAGGPYEQYF.

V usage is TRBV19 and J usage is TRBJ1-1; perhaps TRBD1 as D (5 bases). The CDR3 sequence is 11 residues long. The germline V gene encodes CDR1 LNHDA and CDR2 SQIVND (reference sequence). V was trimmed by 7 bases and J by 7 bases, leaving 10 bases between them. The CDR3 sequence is CASMGDGEAFF. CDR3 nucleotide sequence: TGTGCCAGTATGGGGGACGGTGAAGCTTTCTTT.

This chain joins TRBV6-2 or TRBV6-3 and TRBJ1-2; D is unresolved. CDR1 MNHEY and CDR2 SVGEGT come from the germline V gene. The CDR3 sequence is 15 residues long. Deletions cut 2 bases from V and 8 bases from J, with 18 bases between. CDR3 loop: CASSYGPEIRRGYTF. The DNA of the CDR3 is TGTGCCAGCAGTTACGGGCCAGAGATCCGCCGAGGCTACACCTTC.

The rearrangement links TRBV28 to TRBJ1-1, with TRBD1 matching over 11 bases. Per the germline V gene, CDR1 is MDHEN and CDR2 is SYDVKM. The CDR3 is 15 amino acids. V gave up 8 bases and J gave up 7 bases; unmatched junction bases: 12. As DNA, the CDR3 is TGTGCCAGCTCTCCCTGGGACAGGGGGGACGGTGAAGCTTTCTTT. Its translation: CASSPWDRGDGEAFF.

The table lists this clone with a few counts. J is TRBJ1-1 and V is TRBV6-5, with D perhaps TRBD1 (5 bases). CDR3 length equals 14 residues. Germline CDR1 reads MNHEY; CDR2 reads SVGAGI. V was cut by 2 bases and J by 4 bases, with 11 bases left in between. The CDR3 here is CASSYRGGGTEAFF. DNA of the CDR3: TGTGCCAGCAGTTACCGGGGGGGTGGCACTGAAGCTTTCTTT.

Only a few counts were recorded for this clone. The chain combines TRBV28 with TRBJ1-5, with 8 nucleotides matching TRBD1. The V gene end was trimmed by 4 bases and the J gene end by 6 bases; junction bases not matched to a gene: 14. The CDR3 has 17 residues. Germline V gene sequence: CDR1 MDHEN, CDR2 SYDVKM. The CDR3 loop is CASSYAPGQGKSQPQHF. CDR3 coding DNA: TGTGCCAGCAGTTACGCTCCCGGACAGGGAAAGAGTCAGCCCCAGCATTTT.

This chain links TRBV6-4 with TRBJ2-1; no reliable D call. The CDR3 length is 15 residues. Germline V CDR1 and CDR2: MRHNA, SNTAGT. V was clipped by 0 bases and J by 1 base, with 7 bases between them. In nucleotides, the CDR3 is TGTGCCAGCAGTGACTCCGCTAGTTCCTACAATGAGCAGTTCTTC. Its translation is CASSDSASSYNEQFF.

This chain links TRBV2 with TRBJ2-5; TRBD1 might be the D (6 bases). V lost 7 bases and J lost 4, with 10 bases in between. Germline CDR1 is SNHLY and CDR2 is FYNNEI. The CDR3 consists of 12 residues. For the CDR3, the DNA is TGTGCCAGCAACAGGGCAATAGAGACCCAGTACTTC. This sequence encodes CASNRAIETQYF. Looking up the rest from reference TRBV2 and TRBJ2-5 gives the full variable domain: EPEVTQTPSHQVTQMGQEVILRCVPISNHLYFYWYRQILGQKVEFLVSFYNNEISEKSEIFDDQFSVERPDGSNFTLKIRSTKLEDSAMYFCASNRAIETQYFGPGTRLLVL.

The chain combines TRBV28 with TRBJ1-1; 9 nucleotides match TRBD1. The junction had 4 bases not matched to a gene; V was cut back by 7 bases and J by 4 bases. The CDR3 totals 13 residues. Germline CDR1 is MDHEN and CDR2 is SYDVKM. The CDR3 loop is CASTGQGITEAFF. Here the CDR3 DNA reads TGTGCCAGCACCGGACAGGGGATCACTGAAGCTTTCTTT.

The CDR3 DNA is TGCGCCAGCAGCCAAGAGCCCGGAAACTATGGCTACACCTTC. This sequence encodes CASSQEPGNYGYTF. The chain couples TRBV4-1 to TRBJ1-2; D is unclear. CDR3 length: 14 residues. The V and J ends lost 0 bases and 2 bases respectively, with 7 bases between them. Looked up from germline, CDR1 is MGHRA and CDR2 is YSYEKL.

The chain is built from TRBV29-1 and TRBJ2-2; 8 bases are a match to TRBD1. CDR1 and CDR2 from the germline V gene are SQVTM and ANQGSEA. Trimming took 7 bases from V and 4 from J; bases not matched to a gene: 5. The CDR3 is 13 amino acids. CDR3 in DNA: TGCAGCGCGTCGACAGGGGTCACCGGGGAGCTGTTTTTT. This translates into CSASTGVTGELFF.

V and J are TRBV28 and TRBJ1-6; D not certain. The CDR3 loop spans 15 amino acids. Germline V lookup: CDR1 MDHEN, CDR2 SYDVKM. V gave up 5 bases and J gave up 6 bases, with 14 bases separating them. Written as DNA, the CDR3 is TGTGCCAGCAGTGACCAGGCGGCTGGTAATTCACCCCTCCACTTT. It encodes CASSDQAAGNSPLHF.

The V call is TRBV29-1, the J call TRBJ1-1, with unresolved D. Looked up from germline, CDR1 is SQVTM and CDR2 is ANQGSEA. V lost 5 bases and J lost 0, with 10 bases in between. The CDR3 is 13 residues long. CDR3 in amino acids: CSVCKGMNTEAFF. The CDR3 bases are TGCAGCGTTTGTAAGGGAATGAACACTGAAGCTTTCTTT.

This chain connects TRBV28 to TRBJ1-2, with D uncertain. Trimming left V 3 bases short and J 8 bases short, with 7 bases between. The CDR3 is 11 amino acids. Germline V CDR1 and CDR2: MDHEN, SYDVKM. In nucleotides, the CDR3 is TGTGCCAGCAGTTTTGGGAGAGGCTACACCTTC. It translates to CASSFGRGYTF.

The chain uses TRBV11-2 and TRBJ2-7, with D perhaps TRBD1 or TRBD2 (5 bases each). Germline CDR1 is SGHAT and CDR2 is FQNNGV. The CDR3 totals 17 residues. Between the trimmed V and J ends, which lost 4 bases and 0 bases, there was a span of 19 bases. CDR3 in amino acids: CASSYPPGRIASYEQYF. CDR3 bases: TGTGCCAGCAGCTACCCCCCGGGGCGCATAGCCTCCTACGAGCAGTACTTC.

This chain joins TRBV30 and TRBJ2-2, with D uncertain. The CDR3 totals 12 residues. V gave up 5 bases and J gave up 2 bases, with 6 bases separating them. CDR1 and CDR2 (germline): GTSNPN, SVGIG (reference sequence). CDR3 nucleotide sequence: TGTGCCTGGGTACATAACACCGGGGAGCTGTTTTTT. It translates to CAWVHNTGELFF. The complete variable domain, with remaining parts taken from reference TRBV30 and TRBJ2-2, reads SQTIHQWPATLVQPVGSPLSLECTVEGTSNPNLYWYRQAAGRGLQLLFYSVGIGQISSEVPQNLSASRPQDRQFILSSKKLLLSDSGFYLCAWVHNTGELFFGEGSRLTVL.

For the CDR3, the DNA is TGTGCCACCAGTGACCCCCGGGGAGCTGGAAACACCATATATTTT. Its protein is CATSDPRGAGNTIYF. The V and J genes are TRBV24-1 and TRBJ1-3; no firm D call. The CDR3 is 15 amino acids. Germline V gene sequence: CDR1 KGHDR, CDR2 SFDVKD. Trimming removed 4 bases at V and 2 bases at J, with 11 bases between.

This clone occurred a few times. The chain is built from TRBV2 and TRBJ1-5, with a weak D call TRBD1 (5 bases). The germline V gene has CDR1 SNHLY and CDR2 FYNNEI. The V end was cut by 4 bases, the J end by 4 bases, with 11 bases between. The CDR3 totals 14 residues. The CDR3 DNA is TGTGCCAGCAGTGTCCTGGGGGGGAATCAGCCCCAGCATTTT. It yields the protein CASSVLGGNQPQHF.

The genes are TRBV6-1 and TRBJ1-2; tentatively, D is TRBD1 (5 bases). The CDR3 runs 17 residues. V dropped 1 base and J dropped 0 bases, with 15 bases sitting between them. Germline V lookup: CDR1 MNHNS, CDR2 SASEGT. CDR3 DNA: TGTGCCAGCAGTGAAGGAGGGGACCCGCTTACTAACTATGGCTACACCTTC. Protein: CASSEGGDPLTNYGYTF.

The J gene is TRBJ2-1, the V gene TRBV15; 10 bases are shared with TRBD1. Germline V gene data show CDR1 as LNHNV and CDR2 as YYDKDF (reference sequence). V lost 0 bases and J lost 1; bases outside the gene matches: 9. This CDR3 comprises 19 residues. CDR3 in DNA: TGTGCCACCAGCAGAGATTGGACAGGGGGGATTTGGTCCTACAATGAGCAGTTCTTC. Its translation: CATSRDWTGGIWSYNEQFF.

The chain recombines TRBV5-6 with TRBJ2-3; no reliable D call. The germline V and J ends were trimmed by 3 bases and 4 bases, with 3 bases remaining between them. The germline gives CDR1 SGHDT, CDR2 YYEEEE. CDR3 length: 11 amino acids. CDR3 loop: CASSSADTQYF. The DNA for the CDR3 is TGTGCCAGCAGCTCAGCAGATACGCAGTATTTT.

This chain's CDR3 is CASIRGTGFEKLFF. The CDR3 DNA reads TGTGCCAGCATTCGAGGGACAGGTTTCGAAAAACTGTTTTTT. The rearrangement links TRBV2 to TRBJ1-4; 8 bases are a match to TRBD1. The CDR3 is 14 amino acids. The V segment lost 7 bases and the J segment 8 bases; nucleotides outside the gene matches: 9. Germline loops: CDR1 SNHLY, CDR2 FYNNEI. Full variable domain (rest looked up from reference TRBV2 and TRBJ1-4): EPEVTQTPSHQVTQMGQEVILRCVPISNHLYFYWYRQILGQKVEFLVSFYNNEISEKSEIFDDQFSVERPDGSNFTLKIRSTKLEDSAMYFCASIRGTGFEKLFFGSGTQLSVL.

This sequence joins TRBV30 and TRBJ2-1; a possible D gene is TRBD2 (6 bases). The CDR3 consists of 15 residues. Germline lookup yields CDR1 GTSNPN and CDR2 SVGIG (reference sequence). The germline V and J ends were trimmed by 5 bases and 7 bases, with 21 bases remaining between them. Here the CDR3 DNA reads TGTGCCTGGGGACCGGGACTCCTTAAATTAAATGAGCAGTTCTTC. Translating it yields CAWGPGLLKLNEQFF.

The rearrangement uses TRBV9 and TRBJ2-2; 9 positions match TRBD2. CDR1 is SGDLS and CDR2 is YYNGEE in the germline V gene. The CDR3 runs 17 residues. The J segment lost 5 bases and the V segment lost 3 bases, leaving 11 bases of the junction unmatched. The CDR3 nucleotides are TGTGCCAGCAGCGAAAACAGGCGGGAGGGTAGTACCGGGGAGCTGTTTTTT. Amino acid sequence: CASSENRREGSTGELFF.

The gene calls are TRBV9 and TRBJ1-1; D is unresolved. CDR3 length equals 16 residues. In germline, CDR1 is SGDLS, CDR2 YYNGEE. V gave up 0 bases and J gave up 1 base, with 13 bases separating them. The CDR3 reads CASSVGWGDGNTEAFF. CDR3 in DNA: TGTGCCAGCAGCGTAGGATGGGGTGACGGGAACACTGAAGCTTTCTTT.

The CDR3 nucleotides read TGTGCCAGCAGTCACTTTCACCCCACTGCGGTCCCCTACAATGAGCAGTTCTTC. Its translation is CASSHFHPTAVPYNEQFF. The rearrangement links TRBV6-2 or TRBV6-3 to TRBJ2-1, with D uncertain. V gave up 5 bases and J gave up 2 bases, with 22 bases separating them. The CDR3 has 18 amino acids. From germline, CDR1 is MNHEY and CDR2 SVGEGT.

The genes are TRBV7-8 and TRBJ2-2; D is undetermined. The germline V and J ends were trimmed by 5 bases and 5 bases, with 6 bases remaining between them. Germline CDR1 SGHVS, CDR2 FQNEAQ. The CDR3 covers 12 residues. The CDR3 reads CASSPGTGELFF. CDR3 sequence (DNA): TGTGCCAGCAGCCCTGGAACCGGGGAGCTGTTTTTT.

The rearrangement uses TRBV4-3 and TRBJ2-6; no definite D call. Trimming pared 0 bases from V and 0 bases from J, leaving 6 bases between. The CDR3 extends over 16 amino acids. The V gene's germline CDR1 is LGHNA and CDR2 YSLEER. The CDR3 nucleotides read TGCGCCAGCAGCCAAGAGGTGACCTCTGGGGCCAACGTCCTGACTTTC. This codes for CASSQEVTSGANVLTF.

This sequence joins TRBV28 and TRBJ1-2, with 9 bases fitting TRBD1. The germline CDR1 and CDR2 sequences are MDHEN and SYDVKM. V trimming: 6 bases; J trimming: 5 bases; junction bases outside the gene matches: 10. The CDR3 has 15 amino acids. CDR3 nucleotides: TGTGCCAGCAGCGCGGGCCCGGGACAGGGTTATGGCTACACCTTC. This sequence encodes CASSAGPGQGYGYTF.